Each of the 5 T cell receptor beta chains below was sequenced from the same sample in a study of T cell responses to AZD1222 COVID-19 vaccine. Repertoires were generated with immunoSEQ multiplex PCR, while TCRdb's copy carries only in-frame clones and drops some. This table holds nearly 110,000 clones, 90% found once. Specimen: peripheral blood, collected on day 0 of AZD1222 vaccination. Receptors originate from an adult in good health.

Written as DNA, the CDR3 is TGTGCCAGCAGTCTTATGGGGCACACTGAAGCTTTCTTT. Protein sequence: CASSLMGHTEAFF. The chain uses TRBV27 and TRBJ1-1; possible D gene TRBD1, 5 bases. Germline CDR1 reads MNHEY; CDR2 reads SMNVEV (reference sequence). V was trimmed by 5 bases and J by 3 bases, leaving 10 bases between them. The CDR3 length is 13 residues.

This chain uses TRBV10-2 with TRBJ2-1; D may be TRBD1 or TRBD2 (6 bases each). Germline V CDR1 and CDR2: WSHSY, SAAADI. The V end lost 0 bases, the J end lost 8 bases, and 17 bases lay between the germline ends. The CDR3 is made up of 16 amino acids. The CDR3 loop is CASSESGLFGGHEQFF. CDR3 in DNA: TGCGCCAGCAGTGAGTCGGGACTCTTTGGGGGCCATGAGCAGTTCTTC.

V and J are TRBV9 and TRBJ1-4; 8 bases are shared with TRBD1. Germline CDR1 is SGDLS and CDR2 is YYNGEE. With V trimmed by 0 bases and J by 8 bases, 6 bases remained unmatched. This CDR3 region has 15 residues. The CDR3: CASSVAQGAGEKLFF. The CDR3 bases are TGTGCCAGCAGCGTAGCTCAGGGGGCCGGGGAAAAACTGTTTTTT.

V is TRBV6-2 or TRBV6-3 and J is TRBJ1-2; 10 bases are shared with TRBD1. CDR3 size: 16 residues. J lost 2 bases, V lost 2 bases, and 5 bases had no gene match. The germline gives CDR1 MNHEY, CDR2 SVGEGT. The CDR3, as DNA: TGTGCCAGCAGTTACGAGACAGGGGGCCTCAACTATGGCTACACCTTC. This encodes CASSYETGGLNYGYTF.

The gene calls are TRBV2 and TRBJ2-3; 7 bases are a match to TRBD1. The V gene end was trimmed by 4 bases and the J gene end by 3 bases; junction bases not matched to a gene: 16. Germline V gives CDR1 SNHLY, CDR2 FYNNEI. This CDR3 has 18 amino acids. CDR3 sequence reads: CASSGTAYRGRVTDTQYF. The CDR3 DNA follows: TGTGCCAGCAGTGGGACGGCCTACAGGGGAAGGGTTACAGATACGCAGTATTTT.